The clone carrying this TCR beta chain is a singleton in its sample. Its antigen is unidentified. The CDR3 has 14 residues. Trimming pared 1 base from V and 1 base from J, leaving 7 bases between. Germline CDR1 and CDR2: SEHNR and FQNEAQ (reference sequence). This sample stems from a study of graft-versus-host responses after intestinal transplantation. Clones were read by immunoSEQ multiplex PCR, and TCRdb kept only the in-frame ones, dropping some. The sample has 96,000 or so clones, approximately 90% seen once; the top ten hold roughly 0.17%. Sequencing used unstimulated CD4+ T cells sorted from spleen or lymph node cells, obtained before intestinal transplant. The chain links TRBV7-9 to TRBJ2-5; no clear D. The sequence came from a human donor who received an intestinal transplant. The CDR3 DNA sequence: TGTGCCAGCAGCTTAGTGCAGGTCCAAGAGACCCAGTACTTC. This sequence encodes CASSLVQVQETQYF.